The clone carrying this TCR beta chain was seen at least ten times. Its antigen is as yet unknown. The data derive from a study of identical twins. TCRdb recomputed calls from the 5' RACE reads with MiXCR, one row per CDR3 protein. The repertoire includes hundreds of thousands of distinct CDR3 sequences, over 20% of them detected once, and about 4.5% sits in the top ten. The germline V and J ends were trimmed by 4 bases and 5 bases, with 8 bases remaining between them. The CDR3 is 13 residues long. Germline loops: CDR1 MNHEY, CDR2 SVGAGI. Broader study findings: Invariant cells of the MAIT and iNKT types might have partly distorted the zero-insertion analyses.

Separately, the same data were catalogued under a study of T cells expressing NK-cell markers.

This clonotype was obtained from a woman in her late teens or twenties in good health. The chain is built from TRBV6-5 and TRBJ1-4; unclear D gene. The specimen was PBMCs. The CDR3 bases are TGTGCCAGCAGTTCCAACAGCAATGAAAAACTGTTTTTT. Translated: CASSSNSNEKLFF.